What follows is one T cell receptor (beta chain) and its context. Its target is unknown. The sample belongs to a study of T cell responses to AZD1222 COVID-19 vaccine. Study findings and constraints: The donor group comprised mostly white British people and more females; the analysis possibly underestimated clonal diversity.

The repertoire was sequenced with immunoSEQ multiplex PCR; TCRdb's copy has only in-frame clones and lacks some. Among fewer than 140,000 clones, 90% were seen once, and the ten largest hold 8%. The CDR3 consists of 15 residues. V lost 5 bases, J lost 2 bases, and 9 bases lay in between. Germline V gene data show CDR1 as KGHDR and CDR2 as SFDVKD. The sample here was peripheral blood, taken 28 days after the second AZD1222 dose. This receptor was obtained from an adult who received the AZD1222 COVID-19 vaccine. The chain combines TRBV24-1 with TRBJ2-6, with D possibly TRBD1 on 6 matching bases. CDR3 sequence reads: CATSAPGAGANVLTF. CDR3 bases: TGTGCCACCAGTGCCCCAGGGGCTGGGGCCAACGTCCTGACTTTC.